These 11 T cell receptor beta chains share one sample of origin, sequenced in a study of T cells expressing NK-cell markers (dated by TCRdb to about 2020). The library was produced with 5' RACE. The sample was run on an Illumina HiSeq 2000. With the reads reprocessed by TCRdb, a single entry stands for each CDR3 protein sequence and no DNA is reported. The sample table on file contains 400,000 to 550,000 distinct CDR3 sequences. The ten largest make up 7.3% of the sample. The sample comprised blood T cells: a sorted CD56 or NKG2C T cell subset, CD4+ or CD8+ T cells, or bulk PBMC T cells (not recorded which). Receptors originate from a woman between 18 and 75 years old in good health.

The genes are TRBV27 and TRBJ2-7; TCRdb's D call of TRBD1 is untestable without DNA. CDR3 length: 15 residues. Looked up from germline, CDR1 is MNHEY and CDR2 is SMNVEV (reference sequence). CDR3 in amino acids: CASSSPRTGTYEQYF.

The rearrangement links TRBV12-3 or TRBV12-4 to TRBJ2-6; TCRdb calls TRBD2, which cannot be checked without DNA. The CDR3 consists of 19 residues. CDR3 sequence: CASSFPRRTKGSGANVLTF.

The genes are TRBV7-8 and TRBJ2-5. CDR3 size: 14 residues. Germline CDR1 reads SGHVS; CDR2 reads FQNEAQ. CDR3 sequence: CASSLWSSQETQYF.

The genes are TRBV2 and TRBJ2-7; TCRdb's D call of TRBD2 is untestable without DNA. Germline V lookup: CDR1 SNHLY, CDR2 FYNNEI. This CDR3 is built from 13 residues. This CDR3 reads CASRGRLAYGQYF.

The chain joins TRBV6-1 to TRBJ2-3; TCRdb calls TRBD2, which cannot be checked without DNA. The V gene's germline CDR1 is MNHNS and CDR2 SASEGT. This CDR3 region has 14 residues. CDR3 region: CASGGRSDTDTQYF.

V usage is TRBV9 and J usage is TRBJ2-3; TCRdb designates TRBD1, a call that cannot be tested without DNA. The CDR3 covers 14 residues. The germline V gene encodes CDR1 SGDLS and CDR2 YYNGEE. The chain's CDR3 is CASSVDRAEDTQYF.

The V gene is TRBV4-2, the J gene TRBJ2-7; the D gene TCRdb calls, TRBD1, cannot be checked with no DNA. Germline V gene lookup returns CDR1 LGHNA and CDR2 YNFKEQ. The CDR3 runs to 14 residues. CDR3 region: CASRGTGTTYEQYF.

The CDR3 is CASGVRETQYF. The chain employs TRBV12-5 and TRBJ2-5. The CDR3 extends over 11 amino acids. Germline V gene data show CDR1 as LGHNT and CDR2 as FRNRAP.

V and J are TRBV5-4 and TRBJ2-7; absent DNA, TCRdb's TRBD2 call cannot be checked. CDR3 length: 16 residues. Germline loops: CDR1 SGHNT, CDR2 YYREEE (reference sequence). CDR3 sequence: CASSLEGSGPQSEQYF.

The chain is built from TRBV5-1 and TRBJ1-4; TCRdb outputs TRBD1, but without DNA this stays unchecked. The V gene's germline CDR1 is SGHRS and CDR2 YFSETQ. The CDR3 covers 15 residues. The CDR3: CASSVEGGKNEKLFF.

This sequence joins TRBV7-2 and TRBJ2-7; the D call from TCRdb, TRBD1, cannot be confirmed without DNA. From germline, CDR1 is SGHTA and CDR2 FQGNSA. The CDR3 runs to 13 residues. The CDR3 sequence: CASSTGQGYEQYF.